This entry is about one T cell receptor (beta chain). This receptor's antigen is unknown. No per-base quality is available; no much larger clone lies one base away. CDR1 and CDR2, looked up from the germline V gene, are ENHRY and SYGVKD. V is cut back by 6 bases and J by 2 bases, with 6 bases in the junction unmatched. From its cysteine to its phenylalanine, the CDR3 spans 14 amino acids. The DNA shown is the 42-base CDR3, in frame from base 1. Donors were healthy HIV-negative adults with no recently reported acute infections or vaccinations. Only Caucasian adults living in Nashville, Tennessee, USA were represented among the donors. CD4+ T cells were enriched by magnetic negative selection; naive cells were then positively selected on CD45RA, and the negative fraction formed the memory subset. Blood was obtained by leukapheresis, after which PBMCs were separated by Ficoll-Histopaque density gradient centrifugation and cryopreserved in liquid nitrogen vapor phase. Purity and quantity of every magnetically sorted T cell population were checked by analytical flow cytometry. Genomic DNA was isolated from every sorted fraction and measured by UV absorbance on a Nanodrop 2000c.

This sample was taken from a study of shared clonotypes between healthy human individuals (dated by TCRdb to the early 2020s). Concerning the study at large: Three men and a couple of women, aged 18 to 49 years, made up the cohort. For each donor, CD4 naive and CD4 memory were each given three plates, CD8 naive was given two plates, and CD8 memory was given one plate. Blood TCR repertoires of five healthy adults were deeply sequenced to estimate repertoire size and the extent of clonotype sharing between individuals. Different laboratories and diverse techniques were used to prepare libraries and sequence TCR repertoires, to increase sequencing depth and limit assay-specific biases. Between about 0.85 and 9.5 billion PBMCs per donor were obtained by leukapheresis. Beyond this particular receptor, the publication reports: Estimated clonotype richness was generally larger for naive than for memory subsets. Sharing across a few donors was observed for about 5% of naive CD4, under 4% of naive CD8, about 2.3% of memory CD4, and around 0.4% of memory CD8 clonotypes. Pairwise subsampling indicated that sequencing depth was expected to affect the degree of clonotype sharing among donors. Rarefaction of sorted-subset datasets indicated incomplete sequencing despite the large sequencing depth. Higher generation probabilities were observed for clonotypes shared by all four sorted-subset donors than for non-shared clonotypes. The small number of donors limited the genetic and exposure-history diversity represented. Sampling was restricted to blood, and TCR repertoires in tissues likely differ from the TCR repertoires found in blood.

Using the deep immunoSEQ assay, multiplex PCR amplified TCR CDR3 regions from genomic DNA. Genomic DNA extracted from each cell subset was distributed evenly over all wells of several immunoSEQ 96-well plates, and each plate served as one replicate. For sorted subsets, each replicate PCR was loaded with 150 to 250 ng genomic DNA, equivalent to 25,000 to 30,000 T cell genomes. The purified libraries were quantified using a Qubit 3.0 fluorometer, sized with a Bioanalyzer 2100, and then quantified again using the KAPA Library Quantification kit. Every immunoSEQ 96-well plate was sequenced on a dedicated single-read 150-cycle Illumina NextSeq 550 flow cell. The paper's data handling went like this. Because the immunoSEQ output held only junctional sequences and lacked quality scores, the filtering could not match the filtering applied to full-length reads. To assign V/J genes and CDR3, sequences were annotated using PyIR, a Python wrapper for IgBLAST v1.9, with IMGT germline references. Reads were removed for weak V/J assignments (E-value above 1e-6), missing CDR3, stop codons, out-of-frame junctions, or ambiguous translated residues. V3J clonotypes were defined by identical inferred V gene, J gene, and CDR3 amino acid sequence. The percentage overlap between two repertoires was calculated by dividing the number of shared unique clonotypes by the size of the smaller repertoire. Repertoire richness was assessed with RTK rarefaction, the Chao1 estimator, and Recon v2.1 estimates of unobserved clonotypes. Generation probabilities were computed with OLGA for all TCRbeta clonotypes obtained by the gDNA method from several donors. Here the immuneACCESS table is served through TCRdb, limited to in-frame sequences with V and J called. Missing clones are a known gap in these copies; in checked studies unresolved V genes cover under half, and the rest lacks a known reason. V, J and clone size are those of that table, while D and trimming were read from the DNA. The sample includes under 2.5 million clones, with around 93% observed a single time. The ten largest account for about 0.41% of the sample.

This TCR derives from a man between 18 and 35 years old in good health. Some clones in this sample may be carry-over from other donors' samples. Recombination connected TRBV10-3 to TRBJ1-1; 7 junctional bases match TRBD1. The specimen sequenced was naive CD4+ T cells from PBMCs. Reading the label with the study, this specimen's cell subset or site is: CD45RA+ positively selected. The DNA sequence is as follows: TGTGCCATCAGACCCACAGGGGACAACACTGAAGCTTTCTTT. This sequence encodes CAIRPTGDNTEAFF.